The 22 T cell receptor beta chains below were found in one sample sequenced in a study of blood T cell repertoires in COVID-19. Sequencing used immunoSEQ multiplex PCR; TCRdb keeps in-frame clones, though not all of them. The sample lists fewer than 200,000 clones; about 80% were seen once. Sequencing used peripheral blood. These receptors all stem from a woman in her 70s with acute or convalescent COVID-19.

The sample holds one count of this clone. The chain recombines TRBV29-1 with TRBJ2-1; 8 nucleotides align to TRBD2. The ends lost 6 bases at V and 7 bases at J; junction bases unmatched: 11. CDR1 is SQVTM, CDR2 ANQGSEA, per germline. This CDR3 has 14 amino acids. The CDR3 DNA sequence: TGCAGCGTGTCCCCGGGAGGGGTTGGGAATGAGCAGTTCTTC. As protein: CSVSPGGVGNEQFF.

The CDR3 sequence: CASSLSGGYGYTF. In DNA form, the CDR3 reads TGTGCCAGCAGCTTATCAGGGGGATATGGCTACACCTTC. The gene calls are TRBV7-9 and TRBJ1-2; TRBD1 aligns across 7 bases. Germline V CDR1 and CDR2: SEHNR, FQNEAQ (reference sequence). With 2 bases clipped from V and 5 bases from J, the junction kept 2 bases outside the gene matches. This CDR3 spans 13 amino acids.

The chain is built from TRBV2 and TRBJ1-3; D gene unclear. This CDR3 has 16 residues. CDR1 and CDR2 from the germline V gene are SNHLY and FYNNEI. The V gene lost 7 bases and the J gene lost 0 bases, with 16 bases spanning the gap. CDR3 region: CASTGSGRTSGNTIYF. The CDR3 DNA reads TGTGCCAGCACGGGATCGGGCAGGACCTCTGGAAACACCATATATTTT.

The gene calls are TRBV7-9 and TRBJ2-1; the match to TRBD2 covers 8 bases. After removal of 5 bases from V and 0 bases from J, the junction contained 9 bases not matched to a gene. Germline assignment: CDR1 SEHNR and CDR2 FQNEAQ (reference sequence). The CDR3 length is 17 residues. CDR3 nucleotide sequence: TGTGCCAGCAGCCCGGGGGGGGCGGGGAGCTCCTACAATGAGCAGTTCTTC. Its translation: CASSPGGAGSSYNEQFF.

The genes are TRBV18 and TRBJ1-2; 8 nucleotides align to TRBD1. J gave up 6 bases and V 4 bases, and 4 bases lay outside the gene matches. Germline CDR1 KGHSH, CDR2 LQKENI. This CDR3 has 13 residues. The CDR3 spells CASSQDRVDGYTF. Here the CDR3 DNA reads TGTGCCAGCTCACAGGACAGGGTAGATGGCTACACCTTC.

The rearrangement links TRBV7-2 to TRBJ2-1, with 8 bases matching TRBD2. V trimming: 1 base; J trimming: 3 bases; junction bases outside the gene matches: 2. CDR3 length: 15 amino acids. Germline CDR1 is SGHTA and CDR2 is FQGNSA. The CDR3 DNA reads as TGTGCCAGCAGCTTAGGAGCGGGGGACTACAATGAGCAGTTCTTC. Translation: CASSLGAGDYNEQFF. The variable domain in full, with the rest retrieved from reference TRBV7-2 and TRBJ2-1, is GAGVSQSPSNKVTEKGKDVELRCDPISGHTALYWYRQSLGQGLEFLIYFQGNSAPDKSGLPSDRFSAERTGGSVSTLTIQRTQQEDSAVYLCASSLGAGDYNEQFFGPGTRLTVL.

V gene TRBV12-3 or TRBV12-4 combines with J gene TRBJ1-2, with TRBD1 identical over 7 bases. Trimming took 5 bases from V and 7 from J; bases not matched to a gene: 7. This CDR3 region has 13 residues. CDR3 loop: CASSQQGFRGYTF. In DNA, the CDR3 is TGTGCCAGCAGTCAACAGGGGTTTCGTGGCTACACCTTC.

The rearrangement uses TRBV18 and TRBJ2-2, with a tentative D call TRBD1 (6 bases). Trimming removed 5 bases from V and 4 bases from J, with 11 bases in between. The CDR3 is 14 residues long. Germline V gives CDR1 KGHSH, CDR2 LQKENI. As DNA, the CDR3 is TGTGCCAGCTCATCATGGGGGCGCACCGGGGAGCTGTTTTTT. Its protein product is CASSSWGRTGELFF.

The chain recombines TRBV7-3 with TRBJ1-1; D unclear. Trimming took off 3 bases at V and 2 bases at J, with 7 bases between the two ends. CDR1 SGHTA and CDR2 FQGTGA come from the germline V gene. The CDR3 sequence is 13 residues long. In DNA form, the CDR3 reads TGTGCCAGCAGCTTCCAGGTTAACACTGAAGCTTTCTTT. Translated, it gives CASSFQVNTEAFF. Full variable domain (outside the CDR3, taken from reference TRBV7-3 and TRBJ1-1): GAGVSQTPSNKVTEKGKYVELRCDPISGHTALYWYRQSLGQGPEFLIYFQGTGAADDSGLPNDRFFAVRPEGSVSTLKIQRTERGDSAVYLCASSFQVNTEAFFGQGTRLTVV.

There are a few counts of this clone. V gene TRBV6-1 combines with J gene TRBJ2-7; 12 bases line up with TRBD1. J was trimmed by 3 bases and V by 4 bases; bases with no gene match: 7. Per the germline V gene, CDR1 is MNHNS and CDR2 is SASEGT. The CDR3 is 16 amino acids. The CDR3 nucleotides read TGTGCCAGCAGTGCTCGGGACAGGGGGCAGGGCTACGAGCAGTACTTC. Encoded protein: CASSARDRGQGYEQYF.

This sequence joins TRBV5-1 and TRBJ2-2; D is perhaps TRBD1 (5 bases). From germline, CDR1 is SGHRS and CDR2 YFSETQ. This CDR3 spans 15 amino acids. The germline V and J ends were trimmed by 0 bases and 1 base, with 7 bases remaining between them. CDR3 amino acids: CASSLVGQNTGELFF. CDR3 nucleotides: TGCGCCAGCAGCTTGGTGGGGCAGAACACCGGGGAGCTGTTTTTT.

This clone was observed a handful of times. The rearrangement uses TRBV5-4 and TRBJ2-1, with 10 bases lining up with TRBD2. The CDR3 consists of 15 residues. The trim removed 4 bases at V and 4 bases at J, leaving 5 bases unmatched. Germline V gene data show CDR1 as SGHNT and CDR2 as YYREEE (reference sequence). The CDR3 region is CASSRKREGYNEQFF. The CDR3 DNA reads as TGTGCCAGCAGCAGAAAGCGGGAGGGTTACAATGAGCAGTTCTTC.

V gene TRBV7-8 combines with J gene TRBJ1-6; TRBD1 aligns across 9 bases. The CDR3 length is 15 residues. The germline V gene encodes CDR1 SGHVS and CDR2 FQNEAQ. Losses at the gene ends were 5 bases for V and 10 bases for J; bases not matched to a gene: 9. The CDR3 sequence: CASSQQGQGGSPLHF. In nucleotides, the CDR3 is TGTGCCAGCAGCCAACAGGGACAGGGCGGCTCACCCCTCCACTTT.

The rearrangement links TRBV6-1 to TRBJ2-6; D might be TRBD1 (5 bases). There are 15 residues in the CDR3. Germline lookup yields CDR1 MNHNS and CDR2 SASEGT. With 3 bases removed from V and 0 bases from J, the gap between germline ends came to 6 bases. The CDR3 loop is CASSEQGSGANVLTF. CDR3 DNA sequence: TGTGCCAGCAGTGAGCAGGGCTCTGGGGCCAACGTCCTGACTTTC.

This clone was counted only a few times. The V gene is TRBV6-5, the J gene TRBJ2-1; 11 nucleotides agree with TRBD1. CDR1 is MNHEY, CDR2 SVGAGI, per germline. Trimming took 6 bases from V and 6 from J; bases not matched to a gene: 4. The CDR3 contains 14 residues. CDR3 in amino acids: CASRTGTGGNEQFF. CDR3 coding DNA: TGTGCCAGCAGAACCGGGACAGGGGGCAATGAGCAGTTCTTC.

V and J are TRBV5-1 and TRBJ2-1; TRBD1 agrees at 7 bases. The ends lost 3 bases at V and 9 bases at J; junction bases unmatched: 12. Germline lookup yields CDR1 SGHRS and CDR2 YFSETQ. The CDR3 covers 15 residues. For the CDR3, the DNA is TGCGCCAGCAGCTCGACAGGGTCGCCTGGTTCTGAGCAGTTCTTC. Its protein product is CASSSTGSPGSEQFF. The whole variable domain, remainder taken from reference TRBV5-1 and TRBJ2-1, is KAGVTQTPRYLIKTRGQQVTLSCSPISGHRSVSWYQQTPGQGLQFLFEYFSETQRNKGNFPGRFSGRQFSNSRSEMNVSTLELGDSALYLCASSSTGSPGSEQFFGPGTRLTVL.

In its sample, this clone was seen once. The rearrangement links TRBV6-1 to TRBJ2-1; 7 positions match TRBD2. V lost 1 base to trimming and J lost 2 bases; unmatched junction nucleotides: 2. Germline CDR1 MNHNS, CDR2 SASEGT. The CDR3 consists of 15 residues. In nucleotides, the CDR3 is TGTGCCAGCAGTGAAGGGCGGGGGACCTACAATGAGCAGTTCTTC. This translates into CASSEGRGTYNEQFF.

The V gene is TRBV5-1, the J gene TRBJ1-2; the D gene is possibly TRBD1 (5 bases). The CDR3 consists of 15 residues. The V and J ends lost 4 bases and 0 bases respectively, with 13 bases between them. Germline V CDR1 and CDR2: SGHRS, YFSETQ. For the CDR3, the DNA is TGCGCCAGCAGCCCCGGGGGATCGGCTAACTATGGCTACACCTTC. This codes for CASSPGGSANYGYTF.

This chain uses TRBV12-3 or TRBV12-4 with TRBJ1-3; D is unclear. CDR3 length equals 13 residues. V lost 11 bases to trimming and J lost 0 bases, with 11 bases between them. CDR3 bases: TGTGCCGGGAGGGCCGACTCTGGAAACACCATATATTTT. The encoded protein is CAGRADSGNTIYF.

Ten or more counts support this clone. The chain joins TRBV10-3 to TRBJ2-1, with a possible D match to TRBD2 (6 bases). The CDR3 sequence is 16 residues long. Germline loops: CDR1 ENHRY, CDR2 SYGVKD. V lost 0 bases, J lost 7 bases, and 16 bases lay in between. As DNA, the CDR3 is TGTGCCATCAGTGAGTCTGAGTTACTCCGGGGGAATGAGCAGTTCTTC. Translating gives CAISESELLRGNEQFF.

The rearrangement uses TRBV11-2 and TRBJ2-5, with TRBD2 matching 8 bases. The CDR3 runs 15 residues. The ends lost 1 base at V and 5 bases at J; junction bases unmatched: 6. In germline, CDR1 is SGHAT, CDR2 FQNNGV. The CDR3 sequence is CASSLGLAGRETQYF. The CDR3 DNA sequence: TGTGCCAGCAGCTTAGGGCTAGCGGGTCGGGAGACCCAGTACTTC.

The table lists this clone with a count of one. This chain joins TRBV4-2 and TRBJ2-2; TRBD1 matches 8 bases. This CDR3 has 17 residues. Germline V lookup: CDR1 LGHNA, CDR2 YNFKEQ. The junction had 10 bases not matched to a gene; V was cut back by 0 bases and J by 7 bases. The CDR3 DNA follows: TGTGCCAGCAGCCAAGATCTCGGACAGGGTCTCAACGGGGAGCTGTTTTTT. This encodes CASSQDLGQGLNGELFF.